This TCR beta chain was sequenced during a study of T cells in Graves' hyperthyroidism and ophthalmopathy. Findings of the study overall: Most thyroid clonotypes with frequency above 0.001 were detected in blood.

RNA transcripts served as the template for amplifying TCR beta CDR3 regions. Researchers ran a first-round RT-PCR on the TCR CDR3 using the HTBI primer set. MiXCR was run by TCRdb on the multiplex PCR reads, yielding one entry per CDR3 protein. The sample yields more than 300,000 distinct CDR3 sequences, 11% to 15% seen once. This CDR3 is built from 18 residues. Germline V lookup: CDR1 MNHEY, CDR2 SVGAGI. J lost 3 bases, V lost 2 bases, and 9 bases had no gene match. Details on this clonotype: What it binds is not known.

The V call is TRBV6-5, the J call TRBJ2-7, with 14 bases lining up with TRBD2. The origin of this receptor is a woman under 40 with Graves' hyperthyroidism. The sequenced sample was blood. CDR3 in amino acids: CASSYGGTSGSLNYEQYF. DNA of the CDR3: TGTGCCAGCAGTTACGGCGGGACTAGCGGGAGTCTTAACTACGAGCAGTACTTC.